This TCR beta chain was identified during a study of blood T cell repertoires in COVID-19. Study information: Samples representing acute and convalescent COVID-19 were sourced from the United States, Italy and Spain. PBMCs, B-cell-depleted T cells, or T cells provided the cDNA or gDNA that made up the material.

Germline V gene sequence: CDR1 MNHEY, CDR2 SMNVEV (reference sequence). The CDR3 contains 12 residues. V lost 5 bases to trimming and J lost 6 bases, with 8 bases between them. Authors' data handling: Reference gene primer amplification gave estimated nucleated cell counts. Method: immunoSEQ multiplex PCR; TCRdb's copy keeps in-frame clones and lacks some. V and J calls and clone size are those listed in that table; D and trimming were worked out from the DNA. There are approximately 50,000 clones in the sample; about 83% occur only once, and roughly 14% lies in the top ten. Sequenced sample: peripheral blood. The sequence was obtained from a human donor in a cohort sampled during active COVID-19. The chain links TRBV27 to TRBJ2-1; D possibly corresponds to TRBD2 (5 bases). The CDR3 sequence: CASSLLGNEQFF. The CDR3 DNA sequence: TGTGCCAGCAGTCTACTAGGCAATGAGCAGTTCTTC.